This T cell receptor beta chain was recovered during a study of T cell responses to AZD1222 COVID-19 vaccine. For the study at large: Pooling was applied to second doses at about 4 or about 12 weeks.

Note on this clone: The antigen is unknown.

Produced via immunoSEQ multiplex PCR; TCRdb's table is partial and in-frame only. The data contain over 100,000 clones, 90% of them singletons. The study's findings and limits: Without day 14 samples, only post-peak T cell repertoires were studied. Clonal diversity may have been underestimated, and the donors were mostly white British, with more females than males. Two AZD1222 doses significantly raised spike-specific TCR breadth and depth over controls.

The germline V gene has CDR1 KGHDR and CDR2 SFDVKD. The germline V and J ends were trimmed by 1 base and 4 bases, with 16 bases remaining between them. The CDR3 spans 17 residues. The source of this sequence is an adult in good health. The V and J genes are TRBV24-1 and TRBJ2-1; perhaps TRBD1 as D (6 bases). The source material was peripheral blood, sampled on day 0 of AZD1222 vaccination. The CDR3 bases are TGTGCCACCAGTGATTTTAAACAGGGAATGGGTTACAATGAGCAGTTCTTC. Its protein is CATSDFKQGMGYNEQFF.